The sequence of this T cell receptor (beta chain) was determined in a study of radiation and T cells in renal cell carcinoma. Study-level background: Nephrectomy followed 15 Gy stereotactic body radiation by 4 weeks.

Notes on the study in general: From baseline, blood top tumor clonotypes peaked at 2 weeks post-radiation. Baseline intratumoral clonotype presence is unknown without pretreatment biopsies.

TCRdb's table, derived via immunoSEQ multiplex PCR, lists solely in-frame clones and lacks some. The sample lists about 59,000 clones, about three quarters occurring once. V gave up 0 bases and J gave up 5 bases; unmatched junction bases: 8. Germline loops: CDR1 SGDLS, CDR2 YYNGEE. This CDR3 comprises 18 residues. Noted time point: baseline pretreatment blood. Regarding treatment: 15 Gy SBRT to primary tumor, nephrectomy 4 weeks later. This renal cell carcinoma was of the clear cell type. To note about this clone: Its antigen is not identified.

This receptor was taken from a man aged 60 to 69 with renal cell carcinoma. The chain carries TRBV9 and TRBJ2-2; TRBD2 aligns across 12 bases. The source was blood, collected from a patient whose treatment included radiotherapy and nephrectomy. The CDR3 spells CASSVALAGGPGTGELFF. The CDR3 DNA reads as TGTGCCAGCAGCGTAGCCCTAGCGGGAGGGCCGGGGACCGGGGAGCTGTTTTTT.